These 16 T cell receptor beta chains came from one sample sequenced in a study of chemoradiotherapy in HPV16-positive cancers (dated by TCRdb to about 2022). Receptor amplification or capture employed the immunoSEQ multiplex PCR assay. TCRdb provides this immuneACCESS table in a form limited to in-frame rearrangements. Some clones are lacking; in checked studies, under half of them reflect an unresolved V gene, and why the rest are absent is not known. Counted in this sample were some 4,200 clones; around 75% of them appeared once. The ten biggest clones cover around 17% of the sample. The sample was collected from a patient who underwent chemoradiotherapy. The source of these receptors is a human donor with HPV-associated anogenital cancer.

CDR3 protein: CASSLRGGPSLLNYGYTF. As DNA, the CDR3 is TGTGCCAGCAGCCTCCGAGGTGGCCCATCTCTACTCAACTATGGCTACACCTTC. The rearrangement joins TRBV7-2 to TRBJ1-2; unclear D gene. The V gene lost 5 bases and the J gene lost 2 bases, with 24 bases spanning the gap. This CDR3 is 18 amino acids long. Germline CDR1 and CDR2: SGHTA and FQGNSA.

J is TRBJ2-2 and V is TRBV7-3; 9 bases align to TRBD1. V lost 3 bases to trimming and J lost 2 bases; unmatched junction nucleotides: 4. Per the germline V gene, CDR1 is SGHTA and CDR2 is FQGTGA. This CDR3 is 16 amino acids long. The chain's CDR3 is CASSLGGQGNTGELFF. The CDR3 DNA follows: TGTGCCAGCAGCTTGGGGGGACAGGGTAACACCGGGGAGCTGTTTTTT.

The V gene is TRBV6-5, the J gene TRBJ2-3; no firm D call. This CDR3 is built from 14 residues. V was trimmed by 0 bases and J by 4 bases, leaving 8 bases between them. Germline-derived CDR1 and CDR2 are MNHEY and SVGAGI. The CDR3 is CASSYSGVSDTQYF. The CDR3 coding sequence is TGTGCCAGCAGTTACTCAGGCGTGTCAGATACGCAGTATTTT.

The V gene is TRBV5-4, the J gene TRBJ2-3, with TRBD2 matching 7 bases. This CDR3 is 15 amino acids long. After removal of 3 bases from V and 2 bases from J, the junction contained 6 bases not matched to a gene. CDR1 is SGHNT and CDR2 is YYREEE in the germline V gene (reference sequence). The CDR3 DNA reads as TGTGCCAGCAGCTCTATAGCGGGCCCCACAGATACGCAGTATTTT. Translating gives CASSSIAGPTDTQYF.

This clone was detected only once. The junction and the germline gene differ at one end; a read error may be behind it. V and J are TRBV6-5 and TRBJ2-3; tentative D call: TRBD2 (5 bases). The V gene's germline CDR1 is MNHEY and CDR2 SVGAGI. The CDR3 loop spans 16 amino acids. The CDR3 DNA reads TGTGCCAGCAGTTACTACCCCGTTCCTAGCATAGATACGCAGTATTTT. This gives the protein CASSYYPVPSIDTQYF.

The J gene is TRBJ1-2, the V gene TRBV28; TRBD1 matches at 7 bases. In germline, CDR1 is MDHEN, CDR2 SYDVKM. The CDR3 is made up of 16 amino acids. Trimming at V came to 5 bases and at J to 4 bases, leaving 13 bases not matched to a gene. As DNA, the CDR3 is TGTGCCAGCAGTCCGCCCTGGCACAGGGGTTCCTATGGCTACACCTTC. It specifies CASSPPWHRGSYGYTF.

The CDR3 protein is CASSVPDSGGTYEQYF. The CDR3 coding sequence is TGTGCCAGCAGTGTCCCCGACAGTGGGGGAACCTACGAGCAGTACTTC. The chain recombines TRBV2 with TRBJ2-7; either TRBD1 or TRBD2 may fit D (5 bases each). Trimming took 4 bases from V and 2 from J, leaving 18 bases between them. In germline, CDR1 is SNHLY, CDR2 FYNNEI. The CDR3 runs 16 residues. Drawing the rest from reference TRBV2 and TRBJ2-7, the complete variable domain is EPEVTQTPSHQVTQMGQEVILRCVPISNHLYFYWYRQILGQKVEFLVSFYNNEISEKSEIFDDQFSVERPDGSNFTLKIRSTKLEDSAMYFCASSVPDSGGTYEQYFGPGTRLTVT.

A few counts support this clone. The gene calls are TRBV5-6 and TRBJ1-2; D is unclear. Germline V gives CDR1 SGHDT, CDR2 YYEEEE. The CDR3 extends over 13 amino acids. V dropped 5 bases and J dropped 4 bases, with 12 bases sitting between them. CDR3: CASRDQLVYGYTF. The CDR3 region has the DNA TGTGCCAGCAGAGATCAGTTAGTCTATGGCTACACCTTC.

The genes are TRBV6-1 and TRBJ1-1, with a weak D call TRBD1 (6 bases). The CDR3 is made up of 14 amino acids. V gave up 4 bases and J gave up 3 bases, with 12 bases separating them. Germline lookup yields CDR1 MNHNS and CDR2 SASEGT. The CDR3 here is CASSASTGYTEAFF. CDR3 nucleotide sequence: TGTGCCAGCAGTGCCTCCACAGGGTACACTGAAGCTTTCTTT.

This chain joins TRBV6-4 and TRBJ2-4; D ambiguous. The CDR3 has 19 residues. Germline V CDR1 and CDR2: MRHNA, SNTAGT. V was cut by 2 bases and J by 0 bases, with 20 bases left in between. The CDR3 bases are TGTGCCAGCAGTGACACTTCCCGTGGCTGGGCTTTAGCCAAAAACATTCAGTACTTC. Translated, it gives CASSDTSRGWALAKNIQYF.

The V gene is TRBV30, the J gene TRBJ1-5; TRBD1 agrees at 9 bases. Per germline, CDR1 GTSNPN and CDR2 SVGIG (reference sequence). The CDR3 runs 13 residues. V shed 7 bases, J shed 5 bases, and the junction held 6 bases outside the gene matches. CDR3 protein: CAFSGQGYQPQHF. The DNA for the CDR3 is TGTGCCTTCTCGGGACAGGGCTATCAGCCCCAGCATTTT. The entire variable domain, with the rest obtained from reference TRBV30 and TRBJ1-5, is as follows: SQTIHQWPATLVQPVGSPLSLECTVEGTSNPNLYWYRQAAGRGLQLLFYSVGIGQISSEVPQNLSASRPQDRQFILSSKKLLLSDSGFYLCAFSGQGYQPQHFGDGTRLSIL.

A few counts support this clone. This chain connects TRBV18 to TRBJ1-5; the D is unclear. Germline CDR1 is KGHSH and CDR2 is LQKENI. The CDR3 extends over 14 amino acids. V was cut by 3 bases and J by 0 bases, with 6 bases left in between. The CDR3 sequence: CASSPDVSNQPQHF. The CDR3 DNA reads as TGTGCCAGCTCACCCGACGTTAGCAATCAGCCCCAGCATTTT.

The chain links TRBV2 to TRBJ1-3; 8 nucleotides align to TRBD1. This CDR3 contains 18 residues. J lost 0 bases, V lost 2 bases, and 9 bases had no gene match. Germline CDR1 SNHLY, CDR2 FYNNEI. The CDR3 protein is CASSELRQGAYSGNTIYF. The CDR3 region has the DNA TGTGCCAGCAGTGAACTCCGGCAGGGGGCTTACTCTGGAAACACCATATATTTT.

The chain joins TRBV7-3 to TRBJ2-3, with TRBD1 as a possible D gene (5 bases). CDR3 length equals 13 residues. V gave up 6 bases and J gave up 3 bases, with 10 bases separating them. CDR1 SGHTA and CDR2 FQGTGA come from the germline V gene. The CDR3 coding sequence is TGTGCCAGCAGGAACTCAGGGACAGATACGCAGTATTTT. Its translation is CASRNSGTDTQYF.

By share, this clone ranks as large (0.1 to 1%). The chain uses TRBV7-9 and TRBJ2-7, with TRBD1 as a possible D gene (5 bases). There are 16 residues in the CDR3. Per the germline V gene, CDR1 is SEHNR and CDR2 is FQNEAQ (reference sequence). The germline V and J ends were trimmed by 1 base and 0 bases, with 13 bases remaining between them. CDR3 protein: CASSLEFSRASYEQYF. The CDR3, as DNA: TGTGCCAGCAGCTTAGAGTTCTCCAGGGCCTCCTACGAGCAGTACTTC.

CDR3 sequence: CASSLRSPGQGSNYGYTF. DNA for the CDR3: TGTGCCAGCAGCTTAAGGTCTCCGGGACAGGGCTCTAACTATGGCTACACCTTC. The chain carries TRBV7-9 and TRBJ1-2; TRBD1 agrees at 9 bases. The CDR3 covers 18 residues. The germline gives CDR1 SEHNR, CDR2 FQNEAQ (reference sequence). With V trimmed by 2 bases and J by 0 bases, 10 bases remained unmatched.